These T cell receptor beta chains were read from a single sample in a study of cytomegalovirus exposure and HLA in healthy donors. Assay used: immunoSEQ multiplex PCR; TCRdb lists only in-frame clones, some missing. The sample lists approximately 210,000 clones; just over 85% were seen once. Input material: PBMCs. These receptors all stem from a woman under 30 in good health and CMV-seronegative. Both conserved end residues are part of each CDR3. A D gene is named only where the DNA matches it firmly. Only part of the rows carry a size: once, few, many, or a class if the clone is expanded.

16	.	TRBV5-4	TRBD2	TRBJ2-1	CASSSGRAVEDNEQFF	TGTGCCAGCAGCAGCGGGAGGGCCGTTGAGGACAATGAGCAGTTCTTC
11	.	TRBV30	TRBD1	TRBJ1-2	CAWETGFGYTF	TGTGCCTGGGAGACAGGGTTTGGCTACACCTTC
21	.	TRBV28	.	TRBJ2-7	CASSLKERRLTTFHLTYEQYF	TGTGCCAGCAGTCTAAAAGAACGGAGGCTAACAACGTTTCATCTGACCTACGAGCAGTACTTC
14	.	TRBV6-4	TRBD1	TRBJ1-1	CASSRGQGNTEAFF	TGTGCCAGCAGTAGGGGACAGGGGAATACTGAAGCTTTCTTT
16	.	TRBV4-1	TRBD1	TRBJ1-1	CASSLSGTGLNTEAFF	TGCGCCAGCAGCCTGTCGGGGACAGGATTGAACACTGAAGCTTTCTTT
11	once	TRBV7-2	.	TRBJ2-6	CASTGANVLTF	TGTGCCAGCACGGGGGCCAACGTCCTGACTTTC
14	.	TRBV28	.	TRBJ1-4	CASSFPATNEKLFF	TGTGCCAGCAGTTTCCCAGCAACTAATGAAAAACTGTTTTTT
13	once	TRBV6-1	.	TRBJ2-7	CASSEGVGGNQYF	TGTGCCAGCAGCGAAGGTGTTGGGGGGAACCAGTACTTC
18	.	TRBV4-1	.	TRBJ2-6	CASSQGGRIGSGANVLTF	TGCGCCAGCAGCCAAGGGGGCCGCATCGGGTCTGGGGCCAACGTCCTGACTTTC
18	.	TRBV5-4	.	TRBJ2-7	CASSLRDVAELFPPEQYF	TGTGCCAGCAGCTTAAGGGACGTAGCGGAACTATTCCCGCCCGAGCAGTACTTC
16	.	TRBV19	.	TRBJ1-2	CASSIDAGRRIYGYTF	TGTGCCAGTAGTATAGATGCGGGACGGAGGATCTATGGCTACACCTTC
14	.	TRBV6-1	.	TRBJ2-7	CASSQGGGRDEQYF	TGTGCCAGCAGTCAAGGGGGGGGACGGGACGAGCAGTACTTC
17	.	TRBV5-3	.	TRBJ2-1	CARSACPSPPLGDEQFF	TGTGCCAGAAGCGCGTGTCCCTCTCCCCCCCTCGGGGATGAGCAGTTCTTC
15	.	TRBV4-1	.	TRBJ1-2	CASSQEVQGIRGYTF	TGCGCCAGCAGCCAAGAAGTGCAGGGGATACGCGGCTACACCTTC
16	few	TRBV5-1	.	TRBJ2-7	CASSLALTGRGYEQYF	TGCGCCAGCAGCTTGGCCCTAACAGGGAGGGGTTACGAGCAGTACTTC
16	.	TRBV28	TRBD1	TRBJ2-4	CASSFRDSLAKNIQYF	TGTGCCAGCAGTTTCCGGGACAGCTTAGCCAAAAACATTCAGTACTTC
16	.	TRBV12-5	.	TRBJ1-5	CASGLVFRGENQPQHF	TGTGCTAGTGGTTTGGTATTTAGGGGTGAGAATCAGCCCCAGCATTTT
14	.	TRBV29-1	.	TRBJ1-1	CSSHQRGSNTEAFF	TGCAGCTCCCACCAAAGGGGCAGCAACACTGAAGCTTTCTTT
19	.	TRBV6-1	.	TRBJ2-1	CASSELGGTASGYYNEQFF	TGTGCCAGCAGTGAACTAGGCGGGACAGCCTCCGGTTATTACAATGAGCAGTTCTTC
15	.	TRBV6-9	TRBD1	TRBJ1-2	CASSYQRGPRYGYTF	TGTGCCAGCAGTTATCAAAGGGGGCCTCGGTATGGCTACACCTTC
14	.	TRBV2	TRBD1	TRBJ1-4	CASSLQGANEKLFF	TGTGCCAGCAGCCTCCAGGGGGCGAATGAAAAACTGTTTTTT
17	once	TRBV7-9	.	TRBJ2-7	CASSQSGTAGPTYEQYF	TGTGCCAGCAGTCAAAGCGGTACGGCGGGACCGACCTACGAGCAGTACTTC
11	.	TRBV11-2	.	TRBJ2-7	CASSLHDEQYF	TGTGCCAGCAGCTTACATGACGAGCAGTACTTC
18	.	TRBV5-1	TRBD2	TRBJ2-2	CASSLYGPGGSNTGELFF	TGCGCCAGCAGCTTGTATGGACCGGGGGGATCGAACACCGGGGAGCTGTTTTTT
16	once	TRBV7-9	.	TRBJ2-3	CASSYSLAGETDTQYF	TGTGCCAGCAGCTACTCTCTGGCAGGGGAAACAGATACGCAGTATTTT
16	.	TRBV27	.	TRBJ2-1	CASSLWDSSSYNEQFF	TGTGCCAGCAGTTTATGGGACTCCAGCTCCTACAATGAGCAGTTCTTC
16	.	TRBV4-2	TRBD2	TRBJ2-1	CASSQSLAGSYNEQFF	TGTGCCAGCAGCCAATCCCTAGCGGGGTCCTACAATGAGCAGTTCTTC
15	.	TRBV7-9	.	TRBJ2-5	CASSTHKGSRETQYF	TGTGCCAGCAGCACCCACAAAGGGAGCCGTGAGACCCAGTACTTC
16	.	TRBV9	TRBD2	TRBJ2-2	CASSVSGRAPTGELFF	TGTGCCAGCAGCGTGAGCGGGAGGGCCCCCACCGGGGAGCTGTTTTTT
16	.	TRBV5-6	.	TRBJ1-1	CASSLLMESMNTEAFF	TGTGCCAGCAGCTTGTTAATGGAGAGTATGAACACTGAAGCTTTCTTT
17	.	TRBV28	.	TRBJ2-2	CASSLWAGPTGTGELFF	TGTGCCAGCAGTTTGTGGGCGGGACCTACGGGAACCGGGGAGCTGTTTTTT
13	.	TRBV12-5	.	TRBJ1-2	CASGLEQGYGYTF	TGTGCTAGTGGTTTGGAACAGGGCTATGGCTACACCTTC
15	.	TRBV30	TRBD1	TRBJ1-1	CAWSAGVTGVTEAFF	TGTGCCTGGAGTGCTGGGGTGACAGGGGTAACTGAAGCTTTCTTT
17	.	TRBV29-1	.	TRBJ1-1	CSVVPIQGRGSNTEAFF	TGCAGCGTTGTGCCAATTCAGGGGCGCGGGTCTAACACTGAAGCTTTCTTT
15	few	TRBV2	TRBD1	TRBJ1-2	CASSEAFPGRGPYTF	TGTGCCAGCAGTGAAGCTTTCCCTGGCAGGGGGCCTTACACCTTC
15	.	TRBV5-1	TRBD2	TRBJ2-7	CASSFVTSGSYEQYF	TGCGCCAGCAGCTTCGTGACTAGCGGGAGCTACGAGCAGTACTTC
14	.	TRBV19	TRBD2	TRBJ2-1	CASSSRTSVNEQFF	TGTGCCAGTAGTTCCCGGACTAGTGTCAATGAGCAGTTCTTC
20	.	TRBV11-3	TRBD2	TRBJ2-3	CASSSFPPISSGSGSDTQYF	TGTGCCAGCAGCTCCTTCCCGCCCATCTCTAGCGGGTCGGGCTCAGATACGCAGTATTTT
16	.	TRBV4-1	.	TRBJ2-7	CASSQDSTGLGREQYF	TGCGCCAGCAGCCAAGATTCTACAGGGTTGGGCCGCGAGCAGTACTTC
15	once	TRBV27	.	TRBJ2-5	CASSIQTGAQETQYF	TGTGCCAGCAGTATCCAGACAGGAGCCCAAGAGACCCAGTACTTC
16	.	TRBV19	TRBD1	TRBJ2-5	CASSTSGQGLQETQYF	TGTGCCAGTAGTACCTCGGGACAGGGGCTGCAAGAGACCCAGTACTTC
14	.	TRBV5-4	.	TRBJ1-2	CASSSREGRSRVTF	TGTGCCAGCAGCTCCAGGGAAGGAAGGAGTAGAGTCACCTTC
17	.	TRBV4-1	TRBD1	TRBJ1-1	CASTSLRAGGRNTEAFF	TGCGCCAGCACATCTCTGCGGGCAGGGGGCAGGAACACTGAAGCTTTCTTT
20	.	TRBV6-7	.	TRBJ2-7	CASSCNRGGCMERSNCEQYF	TGTGCCAGCAGTTGTAACAGGGGGGGCTGTATGGAGCGTTCGAACTGCGAGCAGTACTTC
16	.	TRBV6-6	TRBD1	TRBJ1-5	CASSLPDRGIRQPQHF	TGTGCCAGCAGTTTGCCGGACAGGGGGATTAGGCAGCCCCAGCATTTT
13	.	TRBV5-1	TRBD1	TRBJ2-7	CASSKQGYDEQYF	TGCGCCAGTTCTAAACAGGGGTATGACGAGCAGTACTTC
19	.	TRBV6-9	TRBD1	TRBJ1-3	CASKEPTGSFLSSGNTIYF	TGTGCCAGCAAAGAACCGACAGGGAGTTTTTTAAGCTCTGGAAACACCATATATTTT
16	.	TRBV7-2	TRBD1	TRBJ1-4	CASSLGWGTVNEKLFF	TGTGCCAGCAGCTTAGGATGGGGGACAGTAAATGAAAAACTGTTTTTT